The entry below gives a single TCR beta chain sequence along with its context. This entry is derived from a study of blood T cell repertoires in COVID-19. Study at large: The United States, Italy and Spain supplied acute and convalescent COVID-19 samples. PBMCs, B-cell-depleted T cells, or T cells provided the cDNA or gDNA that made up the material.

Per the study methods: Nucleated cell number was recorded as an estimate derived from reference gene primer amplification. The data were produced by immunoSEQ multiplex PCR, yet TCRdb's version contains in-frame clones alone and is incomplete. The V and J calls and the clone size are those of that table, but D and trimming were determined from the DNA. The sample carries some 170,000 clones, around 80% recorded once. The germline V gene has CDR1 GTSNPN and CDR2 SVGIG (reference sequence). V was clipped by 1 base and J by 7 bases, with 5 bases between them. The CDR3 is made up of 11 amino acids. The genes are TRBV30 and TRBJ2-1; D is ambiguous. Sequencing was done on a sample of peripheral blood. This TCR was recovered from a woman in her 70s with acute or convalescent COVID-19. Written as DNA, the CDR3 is TGTGCCTGGAGTGACAAAAATGAGCAGTTCTTC. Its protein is CAWSDKNEQFF.